Shown below are 28 T cell receptor beta chains from a single sample sequenced in a study of T cell responses to AZD1222 COVID-19 vaccine. Generated by immunoSEQ multiplex PCR, the TCRdb table keeps only in-frame clones and is missing some. Here the sample spans 95,000 to 100,000 clones, almost 90% being singletons. Specimen: peripheral blood, collected 28 days after the second AZD1222 dose. Receptor source: an adult who received the AZD1222 COVID-19 vaccine.

The chain uses TRBV5-1 and TRBJ1-1; TRBD1 might be the D (5 bases). Between the trimmed V and J ends, which lost 5 bases and 4 bases, there was a span of 18 bases. Germline CDR1 reads SGHRS; CDR2 reads YFSETQ. There are 15 residues in the CDR3. CDR3 sequence: CASRKTVSARTEAFF. For the CDR3, the DNA is TGCGCCAGCAGAAAGACAGTATCGGCCCGCACTGAAGCTTTCTTT.

The genes are TRBV12-3 or TRBV12-4 and TRBJ2-7, with D tentatively TRBD2 (6 bases). The CDR3 is 13 amino acids. The V end was cut by 6 bases, the J end by 3 bases, with 12 bases between. This CDR3 is CASRGGPNYEQYF. The DNA for the CDR3 is TGTGCCAGCAGGGGGGGACCGAACTACGAGCAGTACTTC.

The chain couples TRBV3-1 (or the pseudogene TRBV3-2) to TRBJ2-3; 10 bases are shared with TRBD2. The germline V gene has CDR1 LGHDT and CDR2 YNNKEL (reference sequence). V was pared by 1 base and J by 3 bases, with 4 bases of the junction left unmatched. The CDR3 extends over 16 amino acids. Written as DNA, the CDR3 is TGTGCCAGCAGCCAAGCGATAGCGGGAGGAACAGATACGCAGTATTTT. Protein sequence: CASSQAIAGGTDTQYF.

The chain uses TRBV6-6 and TRBJ1-5; 7 bases line up with TRBD1. The CDR3 is 14 amino acids. The J segment lost 4 bases and the V segment lost 2 bases, leaving 2 bases of the junction unmatched. Per germline, CDR1 MNHNY and CDR2 SVGAGI (reference sequence). The CDR3 loop is CASSYQGENQPQHF. The DNA of the CDR3 is TGTGCCAGCAGTTACCAGGGGGAGAATCAGCCCCAGCATTTT.

The chain joins TRBV18 to TRBJ2-7; D is uncertain. CDR3 length: 13 amino acids. Trimming shortened V by 3 bases and J by 6 bases, and 12 bases separated the two germline ends. Germline V CDR1 and CDR2: KGHSH, LQKENI. The CDR3 spells CASSPSGAAEQYF. The CDR3 DNA is TGTGCCAGCTCACCCTCCGGCGCGGCCGAGCAGTACTTC.

The chain has TRBV6-5 and TRBJ2-1, with D possibly TRBD1 on 7 matching bases. V gave up 7 bases and J gave up 1 base, with 14 bases separating them. The CDR3 contains 15 residues. Germline CDR1 MNHEY, CDR2 SVGAGI. CDR3 bases: TGTGCCAGCACCTCAGGGGGAGGATCCTACAATGAGCAGTTCTTC. This codes for CASTSGGGSYNEQFF.

V usage is TRBV5-4 and J usage is TRBJ1-6; D unresolved. CDR3 length: 13 amino acids. Trimming took off 2 bases at V and 8 bases at J, with 8 bases between the two ends. From germline, CDR1 is SGHNT and CDR2 YYREEE (reference sequence). CDR3 sequence: CASSFSVHSPLHF. The CDR3 coding sequence is TGTGCCAGCAGCTTTAGTGTTCATTCACCCCTCCACTTT.

In this sample, this clone turned up many times. This sequence joins TRBV30 and TRBJ1-6; tentatively, D is TRBD1 (5 bases). The CDR3 contains 14 residues. Between the trimmed V and J ends, which lost 2 bases and 16 bases, there was a span of 21 bases. The germline V gene has CDR1 GTSNPN and CDR2 SVGIG (reference sequence). The chain's CDR3 is CAWSFYTGTTELHF. The DNA for the CDR3 is TGTGCCTGGAGTTTTTACACCGGGACCACAGAGCTCCACTTT.

This clone was seen only once. This chain links TRBV3-1 (or the pseudogene TRBV3-2) with TRBJ1-2, with 11 bases fitting TRBD1. This CDR3 is 16 amino acids long. Losses at the gene ends were 4 bases for V and 7 bases for J; bases not matched to a gene: 11. Per the germline V gene, CDR1 is LGHDT and CDR2 is YNNKEL (reference sequence). For the CDR3, the DNA is TGTGCCAGCAGCCGGGACAGGGGGGTTTTCGAGGCTGGCTACACCTTC. This codes for CASSRDRGVFEAGYTF.

The chain recombines TRBV5-4 with TRBJ2-5; 8 nucleotides align to TRBD1. J gave up 4 bases and V 0 bases, and 8 bases lay outside the gene matches. This CDR3 comprises 16 residues. Germline V lookup: CDR1 SGHNT, CDR2 YYREEE (reference sequence). CDR3 sequence: CASSLGTGRTAETQYF. CDR3 DNA: TGTGCCAGCAGCTTGGGGACAGGGCGTACGGCAGAGACCCAGTACTTC.

CDR3 DNA sequence: TGTGCCAGCAGCCGATCGGACAGGGTGGCCTCTGGCTACACCTTC. This codes for CASSRSDRVASGYTF. The rearrangement joins TRBV11-1 to TRBJ1-2, with 8 bases that match TRBD1. This CDR3 is 15 amino acids long. The germline V gene has CDR1 SGHAT and CDR2 FQDESV (reference sequence). V dropped 5 bases and J dropped 7; count of bases not matched to a gene: 12.

The DNA for the CDR3 is TGTGCCAGCAACACCGGGACAGGCATTGATACGCAGTATTTT. Translating gives CASNTGTGIDTQYF. The chain employs TRBV2 and TRBJ2-3; 8 bases align to TRBD1. V gave up 7 bases and J gave up 6 bases; unmatched junction bases: 9. Germline lookup yields CDR1 SNHLY and CDR2 FYNNEI. The CDR3 covers 14 residues.

In its sample, this clone was seen a few times. The V call is TRBV2, the J call TRBJ1-1, with D perhaps matching TRBD1 (6 bases). CDR1 SNHLY and CDR2 FYNNEI come from the germline V gene. V shed 6 bases and J shed 1 base, with 12 bases lying between them. The CDR3 runs to 14 residues. CDR3 sequence (DNA): TGTGCCAGCAGGGTGACAGGACGGAACACTGAAGCTTTCTTT. Translation: CASRVTGRNTEAFF.

The rearrangement uses TRBV10-1 and TRBJ2-5; either TRBD1 or TRBD2 may fit D (5 bases each). This CDR3 has 14 residues. V dropped 3 bases and J dropped 3 bases, with 11 bases sitting between them. Germline-derived CDR1 and CDR2 are WNHNN and SYGVQD (reference sequence). The CDR3 DNA reads TGCGCCAGCAGTGAATGGGACGGAAAAGAGACCCAGTACTTC. Translation gives CASSEWDGKETQYF.

This clone was detected a few times. The rearrangement links TRBV7-9 to TRBJ1-4, with TRBD1 identical over 9 bases. This CDR3 has 14 residues. Germline values: CDR1 SEHNR, CDR2 FQNEAQ (reference sequence). V gave up 5 bases and J gave up 8 bases; unmatched junction bases: 6. In DNA form, the CDR3 reads TGTGCCAGCAGCCCCGGGACAGGGAGGGAAAAACTGTTTTTT. The encoded protein is CASSPGTGREKLFF.

The chain employs TRBV19 and TRBJ2-1; tentatively, D is TRBD1 (6 bases). Looked up from germline, CDR1 is LNHDA and CDR2 is SQIVND (reference sequence). With 4 bases removed from V and 0 bases from J, the gap between germline ends came to 10 bases. The CDR3 loop spans 15 amino acids. CDR3 region: CASSRDTSSYNEQFF. In DNA form, the CDR3 reads TGTGCCAGTAGTAGGGACACGAGCTCCTACAATGAGCAGTTCTTC.

The chain recombines TRBV7-3 with TRBJ1-2; D might be TRBD1 (6 bases). V lost 5 bases, J lost 8 bases, and 18 bases lay in between. This CDR3 region has 14 residues. Per the germline V gene, CDR1 is SGHTA and CDR2 is FQGTGA. The CDR3 loop is CASSPLGGENGYTF. The CDR3 region has the DNA TGTGCCAGCAGCCCCTTAGGGGGGGAGAACGGCTACACCTTC.

The chain couples TRBV9 to TRBJ2-7; no firm D call. The ends were cut back, 0 bases at V and 0 bases at J, with 7 bases in the middle. The CDR3 has 14 residues. Germline loops: CDR1 SGDLS, CDR2 YYNGEE. The chain's CDR3 is CASSVEGSSYEQYF. DNA for the CDR3: TGTGCCAGCAGCGTAGAGGGATCCTCCTACGAGCAGTACTTC.

This clone was detected once. The chain joins TRBV28 to TRBJ1-1; tentatively, D is TRBD1 (6 bases). Per the germline V gene, CDR1 is MDHEN and CDR2 is SYDVKM. The CDR3 consists of 15 residues. V was cut by 1 base and J by 4 bases, with 13 bases left in between. The CDR3 DNA is TGTGCCAGCAGTTTATCCTATAAAGGGGGCACTGAAGCTTTCTTT. Its protein product is CASSLSYKGGTEAFF.

CDR3 loop: CASSLVPGWSNQPQHF. The CDR3 DNA sequence: TGTGCCAGCAGCTTGGTACCGGGTTGGAGCAATCAGCCCCAGCATTTT. This chain links TRBV5-5 with TRBJ1-5; no reliable D call. V lost 0 bases and J lost 1, with 11 bases in between. The CDR3 runs to 16 residues. Germline V gene lookup returns CDR1 SGHKS and CDR2 YYEKEE (reference sequence). Complete variable domain (other parts from reference TRBV5-5 and TRBJ1-5): DAGVTQSPTHLIKTRGQQVTLRCSPISGHKSVSWYQQVLGQGPQFIFQYYEKEERGRGNFPDRFSARQFPNYSSELNVNALLLGDSALYLCASSLVPGWSNQPQHFGDGTRLSIL.

V gene TRBV3-1 (or the pseudogene TRBV3-2) combines with J gene TRBJ2-3; D unclear. CDR1 LGHDT and CDR2 YNNKEL come from the germline V gene (reference sequence). V shed 1 base and J shed 1 base, with 12 bases lying between them. The CDR3 loop spans 16 amino acids. CDR3 protein: CASSQVGMTGTDTQYF. CDR3 bases: TGTGCCAGCAGCCAAGTCGGCATGACGGGCACAGATACGCAGTATTTT.

This clone was observed once. The rearrangement uses TRBV5-1 and TRBJ1-6; no firm D call. This CDR3 region has 14 residues. The germline gives CDR1 SGHRS, CDR2 YFSETQ. V lost 4 bases to trimming and J lost 7 bases, with 12 bases between them. The DNA of the CDR3 is TGCGCCAGCAGCGATAGGATAGAGAATTCACCCCTCCACTTT. It is translated as CASSDRIENSPLHF.

This clone was seen a handful of times. J is TRBJ2-2 and V is TRBV3-1 (or the pseudogene TRBV3-2); 9 bases agree with TRBD2. Germline CDR1 is LGHDT and CDR2 is YNNKEL (reference sequence). V shed 6 bases, J shed 4 bases, and the junction held 6 bases outside the gene matches. The CDR3 contains 15 residues. CDR3 bases: TGTGCCAGCAGAACCGGGACTAGCTTCACCGGGGAGCTGTTTTTT. Its translation: CASRTGTSFTGELFF.

CDR3 in DNA: TGTGCCTGGAGTCCACAGGGTTCCGAGCAGTACTTC. Amino acid sequence: CAWSPQGSEQYF. V usage is TRBV30 and J usage is TRBJ2-7; weak D call: TRBD1 (6 bases). V was trimmed by 2 bases and J by 6 bases, leaving 11 bases between them. This CDR3 spans 12 amino acids. Germline CDR1 GTSNPN, CDR2 SVGIG (reference sequence).

The chain has TRBV6-5 and TRBJ1-4, with no clear D. Germline-derived CDR1 and CDR2 are MNHEY and SVGAGI. Deletions cut 3 bases from V and 4 bases from J, with 9 bases between. The CDR3 has 14 amino acids. The CDR3 spells CASSYSAFNEKLFF. The CDR3 nucleotides are TGTGCCAGCAGTTATTCGGCCTTTAATGAAAAACTGTTTTTT.

The chain links TRBV4-2 to TRBJ2-7, with D possibly TRBD2 on 6 matching bases. This CDR3 contains 16 residues. In germline, CDR1 is LGHNA, CDR2 YNFKEQ. V lost 0 bases, J lost 0 bases, and 12 bases lay in between. The CDR3 region is CASSQDLGRGSYEQYF. The CDR3, as DNA: TGTGCCAGCAGCCAAGATTTGGGGCGGGGCTCCTACGAGCAGTACTTC.

J is TRBJ2-2 and V is TRBV9; 8 bases align to TRBD1. Germline V lookup: CDR1 SGDLS, CDR2 YYNGEE. This CDR3 comprises 16 residues. After removal of 4 bases from V and 4 bases from J, the junction contained 9 bases not matched to a gene. The CDR3 spells CASSPPGGRSTGELFF. CDR3 sequence (DNA): TGTGCCAGCAGCCCACCAGGGGGCCGGAGCACCGGGGAGCTGTTTTTT.

This clone appeared once. The CDR3 sequence: CASSRVGETQYF. CDR3 in DNA: TGTGCCAGCTCCAGGGTAGGAGAGACCCAGTACTTC. The rearrangement links TRBV2 to TRBJ2-5, with D possibly TRBD1 on 5 matching bases. Germline lookup yields CDR1 SNHLY and CDR2 FYNNEI. Between the trimmed V and J ends, which lost 8 bases and 4 bases, there was a span of 11 bases. The CDR3 spans 12 residues.